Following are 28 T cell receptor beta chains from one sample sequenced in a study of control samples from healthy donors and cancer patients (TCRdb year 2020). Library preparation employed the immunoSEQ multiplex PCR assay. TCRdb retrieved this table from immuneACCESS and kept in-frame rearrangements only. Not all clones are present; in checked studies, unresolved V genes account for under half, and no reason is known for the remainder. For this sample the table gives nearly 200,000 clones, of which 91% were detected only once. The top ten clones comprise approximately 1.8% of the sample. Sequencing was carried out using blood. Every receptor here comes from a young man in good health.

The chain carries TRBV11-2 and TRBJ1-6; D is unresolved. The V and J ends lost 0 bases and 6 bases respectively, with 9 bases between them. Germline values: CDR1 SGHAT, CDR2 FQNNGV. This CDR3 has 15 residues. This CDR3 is CASSLDHLRNSPLHF. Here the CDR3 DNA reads TGTGCCAGCAGCTTAGACCATCTTCGTAATTCACCCCTCCACTTT.

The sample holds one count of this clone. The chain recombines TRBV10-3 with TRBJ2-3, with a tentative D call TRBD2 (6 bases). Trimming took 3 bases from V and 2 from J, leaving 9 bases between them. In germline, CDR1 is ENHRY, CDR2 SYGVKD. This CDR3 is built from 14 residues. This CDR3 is CAISDRLDTDTQYF. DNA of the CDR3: TGTGCCATCAGTGACCGACTAGACACAGATACGCAGTATTTT.

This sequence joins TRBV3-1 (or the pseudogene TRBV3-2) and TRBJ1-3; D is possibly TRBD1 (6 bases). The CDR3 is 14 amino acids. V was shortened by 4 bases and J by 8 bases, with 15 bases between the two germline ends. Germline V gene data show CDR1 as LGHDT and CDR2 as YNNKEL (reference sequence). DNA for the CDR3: TGTGCCAGCAGCCTACGACAGGTCCGAGACACCATATATTTT. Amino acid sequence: CASSLRQVRDTIYF.

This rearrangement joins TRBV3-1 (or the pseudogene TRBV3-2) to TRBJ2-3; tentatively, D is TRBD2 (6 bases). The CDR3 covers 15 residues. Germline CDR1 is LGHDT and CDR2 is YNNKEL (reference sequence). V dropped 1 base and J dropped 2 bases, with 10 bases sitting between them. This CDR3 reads CASSQARGLTDTQYF. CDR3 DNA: TGTGCCAGCAGCCAAGCGCGGGGCCTCACAGATACGCAGTATTTT.

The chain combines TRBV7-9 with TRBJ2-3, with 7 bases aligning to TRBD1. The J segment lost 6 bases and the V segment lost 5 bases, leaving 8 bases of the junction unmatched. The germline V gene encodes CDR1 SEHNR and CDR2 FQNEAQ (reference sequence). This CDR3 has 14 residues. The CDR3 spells CASSQGDVVDTQYF. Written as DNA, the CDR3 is TGTGCCAGCAGCCAGGGGGATGTTGTGGATACGCAGTATTTT. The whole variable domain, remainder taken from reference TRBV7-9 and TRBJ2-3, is DTGVSQNPRHKITKRGQNVTFRCDPISEHNRLYWYRQTLGQGPEFLTYFQNEAQLEKSRLLSDRFSAERPKGSFSTLEIQRTEQGDSAMYLCASSQGDVVDTQYFGPGTRLTVL.

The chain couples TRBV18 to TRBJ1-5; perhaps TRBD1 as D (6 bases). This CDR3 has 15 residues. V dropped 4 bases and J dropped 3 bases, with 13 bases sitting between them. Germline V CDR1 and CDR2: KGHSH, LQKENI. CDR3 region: CASSLGDRTNQPQHF. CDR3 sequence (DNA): TGTGCCAGCTCACTGGGTGACAGGACCAATCAGCCCCAGCATTTT.

The CDR3 region has the DNA TGCGCCAGCAGTGATTCAACCACAGGGTCGGTGGAACGCGAGCAGTACTTC. This translates into CASSDSTTGSVEREQYF. The chain couples TRBV10-2 to TRBJ2-7; tentatively, D is TRBD1 (6 bases). Trimming shortened V by 3 bases and J by 6 bases, and 24 bases separated the two germline ends. CDR3 length equals 17 residues. Germline V lookup: CDR1 WSHSY, CDR2 SAAADI.

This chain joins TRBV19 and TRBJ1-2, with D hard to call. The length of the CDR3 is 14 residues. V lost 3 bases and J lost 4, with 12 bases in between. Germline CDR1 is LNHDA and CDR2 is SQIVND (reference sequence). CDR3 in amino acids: CASSISSGLYGYTF. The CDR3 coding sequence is TGTGCCAGTAGTATCTCTTCAGGTCTCTATGGCTACACCTTC.

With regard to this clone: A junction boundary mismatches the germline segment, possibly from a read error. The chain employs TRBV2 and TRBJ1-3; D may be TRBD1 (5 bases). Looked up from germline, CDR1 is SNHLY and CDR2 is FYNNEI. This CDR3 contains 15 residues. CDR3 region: CASREGRGNGNTIYF. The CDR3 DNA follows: TGTGCCAGCAGAGAAGGTCGGGGGAATGGAAACACCATATATTTT.

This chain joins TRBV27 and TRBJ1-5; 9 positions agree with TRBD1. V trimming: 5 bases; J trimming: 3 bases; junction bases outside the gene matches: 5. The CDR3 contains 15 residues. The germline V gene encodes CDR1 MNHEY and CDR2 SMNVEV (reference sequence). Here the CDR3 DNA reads TGTGCCAGCAGTCCCGGGGACAGGGACAATCAGCCCCAGCATTTT. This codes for CASSPGDRDNQPQHF.

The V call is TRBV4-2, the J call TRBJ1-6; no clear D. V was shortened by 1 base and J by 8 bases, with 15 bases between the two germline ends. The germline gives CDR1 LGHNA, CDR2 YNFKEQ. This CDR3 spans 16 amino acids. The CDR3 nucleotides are TGTGCCAGCAGCCAAGGGGAACCCCGAGGAGATTCACCCCTCCACTTT. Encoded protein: CASSQGEPRGDSPLHF.

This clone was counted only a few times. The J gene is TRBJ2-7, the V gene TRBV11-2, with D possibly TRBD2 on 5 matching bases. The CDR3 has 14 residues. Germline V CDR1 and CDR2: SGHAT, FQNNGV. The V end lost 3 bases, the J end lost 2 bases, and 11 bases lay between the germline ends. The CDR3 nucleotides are TGTGCCAGCAGCTTGAGTAGCGCCGCCTACGAGCAGTACTTC. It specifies CASSLSSAAYEQYF.

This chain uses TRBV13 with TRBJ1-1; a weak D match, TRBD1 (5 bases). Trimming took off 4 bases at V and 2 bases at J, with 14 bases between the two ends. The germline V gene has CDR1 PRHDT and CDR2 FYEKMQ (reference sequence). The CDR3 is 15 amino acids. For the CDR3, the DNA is TGTGCCAGCAGCTCCGATTCGGGGCTCAACACTGAAGCTTTCTTT. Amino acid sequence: CASSSDSGLNTEAFF.

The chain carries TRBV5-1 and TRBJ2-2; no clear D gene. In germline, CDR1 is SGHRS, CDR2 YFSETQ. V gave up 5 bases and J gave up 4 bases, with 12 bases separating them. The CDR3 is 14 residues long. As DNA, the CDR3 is TGCGCCAGCAGAAAAGGTACGGCCACCGGGGAGCTGTTTTTT. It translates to CASRKGTATGELFF.

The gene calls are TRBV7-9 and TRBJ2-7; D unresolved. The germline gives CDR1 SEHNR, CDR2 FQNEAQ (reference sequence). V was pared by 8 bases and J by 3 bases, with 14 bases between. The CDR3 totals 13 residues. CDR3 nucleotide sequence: TGTGCCAGCTCTCCTGGTAATGGCTACGAGCAGTACTTC. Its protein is CASSPGNGYEQYF.

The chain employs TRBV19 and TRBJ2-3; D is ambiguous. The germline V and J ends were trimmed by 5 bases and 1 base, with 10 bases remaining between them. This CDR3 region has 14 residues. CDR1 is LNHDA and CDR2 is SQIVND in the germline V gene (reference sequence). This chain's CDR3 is CASSLMTGTDTQYF. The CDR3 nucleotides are TGTGCCAGTAGTTTAATGACTGGCACAGATACGCAGTATTTT.

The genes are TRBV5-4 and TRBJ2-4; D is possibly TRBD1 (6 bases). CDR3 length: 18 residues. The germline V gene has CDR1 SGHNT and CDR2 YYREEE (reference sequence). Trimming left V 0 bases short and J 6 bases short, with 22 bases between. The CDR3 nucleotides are TGTGCCAGCAGCTTGGCTGGGGACAAAAGCATACGGGGAAACATTCAGTACTTC. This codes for CASSLAGDKSIRGNIQYF.

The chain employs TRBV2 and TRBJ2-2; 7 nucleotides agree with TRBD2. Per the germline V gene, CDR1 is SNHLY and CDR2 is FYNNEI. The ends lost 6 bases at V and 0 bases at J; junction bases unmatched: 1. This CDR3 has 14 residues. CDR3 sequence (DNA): TGTGCCAGCAGGCGGGGGTCGAACACCGGGGAGCTGTTTTTT. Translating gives CASRRGSNTGELFF.

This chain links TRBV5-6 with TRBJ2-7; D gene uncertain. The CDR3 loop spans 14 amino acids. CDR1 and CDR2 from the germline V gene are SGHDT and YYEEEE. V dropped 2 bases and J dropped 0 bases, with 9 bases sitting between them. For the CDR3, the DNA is TGTGCCAGCAGCTTAGGGCAGTCCTCCTACGAGCAGTACTTC. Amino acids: CASSLGQSSYEQYF.

The CDR3, as DNA: TGTGCTAGTGGTATTCCACAGGGGGAAGCTTTCTTT. It codes for CASGIPQGEAFF. The chain has TRBV12-5 and TRBJ1-1; 7 nucleotides align to TRBD1. The V gene's germline CDR1 is LGHNT and CDR2 FRNRAP. V shed 5 bases and J 8 bases; nucleotides not matched to a gene: 5. The CDR3 totals 12 residues.

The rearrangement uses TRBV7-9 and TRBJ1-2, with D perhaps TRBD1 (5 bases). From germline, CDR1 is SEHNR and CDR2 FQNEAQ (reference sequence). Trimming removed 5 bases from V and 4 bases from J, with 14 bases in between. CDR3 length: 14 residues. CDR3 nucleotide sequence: TGTGCCAGCAGCCCGACAGTAACCGGCTATGGCTACACCTTC. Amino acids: CASSPTVTGYGYTF.

CDR3 DNA: TGTGCCAGCAGCTTAGGTGGGGACAGAGAGCAGTTCTTC. This gives the protein CASSLGGDREQFF. The chain combines TRBV7-9 with TRBJ2-1, with 7 bases fitting TRBD1. The CDR3 extends over 13 amino acids. Looked up from germline, CDR1 is SEHNR and CDR2 is FQNEAQ (reference sequence). J gave up 10 bases and V 1 base, and 4 bases lay outside the gene matches. Combining the CDR3 with reference TRBV7-9 and TRBJ2-1 gives the whole variable domain DTGVSQNPRHKITKRGQNVTFRCDPISEHNRLYWYRQTLGQGPEFLTYFQNEAQLEKSRLLSDRFSAERPKGSFSTLEIQRTEQGDSAMYLCASSLGGDREQFFGPGTRLTVL.

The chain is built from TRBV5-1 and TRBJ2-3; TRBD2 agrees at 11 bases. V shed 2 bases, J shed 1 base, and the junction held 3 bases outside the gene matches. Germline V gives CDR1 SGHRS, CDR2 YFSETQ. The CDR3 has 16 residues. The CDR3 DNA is TGCGCCAGCAGCTTAACTAGCGGGGGTCGCACAGATACGCAGTATTTT. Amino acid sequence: CASSLTSGGRTDTQYF.

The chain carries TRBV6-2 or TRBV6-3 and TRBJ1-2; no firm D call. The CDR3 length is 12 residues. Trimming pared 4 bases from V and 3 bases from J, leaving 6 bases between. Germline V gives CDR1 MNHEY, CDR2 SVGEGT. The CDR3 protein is CASSFSDYGYTF. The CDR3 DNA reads TGTGCCAGCAGTTTTTCAGACTATGGCTACACCTTC.

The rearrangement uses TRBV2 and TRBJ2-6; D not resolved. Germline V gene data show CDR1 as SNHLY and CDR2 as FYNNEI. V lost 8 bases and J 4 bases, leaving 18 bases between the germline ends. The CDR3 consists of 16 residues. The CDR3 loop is CASLRAGRGGANVLTF. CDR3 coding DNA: TGTGCCAGCCTTAGGGCAGGCCGTGGGGGGGCCAACGTCCTGACTTTC.

Here the CDR3 reads CASSPRGGRADTQYF. The CDR3 DNA follows: TGTGCCAGCAGCCCCCGGGGTGGTAGGGCAGATACGCAGTATTTT. The rearrangement uses TRBV6-4 and TRBJ2-3; D possibly corresponds to TRBD2 (5 bases). Per germline, CDR1 MRHNA and CDR2 SNTAGT. The CDR3 is 15 residues long. V was pared by 6 bases and J by 4 bases, with 17 bases between.

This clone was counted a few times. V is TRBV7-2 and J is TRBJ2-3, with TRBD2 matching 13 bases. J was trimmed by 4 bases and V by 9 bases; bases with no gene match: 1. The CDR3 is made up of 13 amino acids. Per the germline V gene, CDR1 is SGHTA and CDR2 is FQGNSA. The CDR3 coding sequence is TGTGCCAGTACTAGCGGGGGGGCAGATACGCAGTATTTT. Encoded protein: CASTSGGADTQYF.

CDR3 sequence: CASSQARGDTQYF. For the CDR3, the DNA is TGTGCCAGCAGCCAGGCTAGGGGGGATACGCAGTATTTT. The V and J genes are TRBV3-1 (or the pseudogene TRBV3-2) and TRBJ2-3, with D maybe TRBD1 (6 bases). CDR1 LGHDT and CDR2 YNNKEL come from the germline V gene (reference sequence). The CDR3 runs 13 residues. V was cut by 3 bases and J by 6 bases, with 10 bases left in between.